This TCR beta chain originates from a study of memory CD4+ T cells and cytomegalovirus serostatus. Single viable CD3+CD4+CD8-CD45RO+ cells were sorted as the memory CD4+ T cells. CD4+ T cells were isolated by positive magnetic selection. Regarding the study as a whole: Suggested: most of the CMV-linked TCR signature lies in CD4+ memory cells.

Assay used: immunoSEQ multiplex PCR; TCRdb lists only in-frame clones, some missing. This table holds some 30,000 clones, about three quarters found once. Germline loops: CDR1 MNHEY, CDR2 SMNVEV (reference sequence). This CDR3 is 13 amino acids long. V was pared by 1 base and J by 5 bases, with 6 bases between. In this sample, this clone turned up a few times. Its antigen is still unknown. The sequence came from an adult in good health and CMV-seronegative. Some clones in this sample may be carry-over from other donors' samples. The V gene is TRBV27, the J gene TRBJ1-5; no definite D call. Material: memory CD4+ T cells from blood. The CDR3 DNA reads as TGTGCCAGCAGTTTATATTCCGATCAGCCCCAGCATTTT. Translated, it gives CASSLYSDQPQHF.